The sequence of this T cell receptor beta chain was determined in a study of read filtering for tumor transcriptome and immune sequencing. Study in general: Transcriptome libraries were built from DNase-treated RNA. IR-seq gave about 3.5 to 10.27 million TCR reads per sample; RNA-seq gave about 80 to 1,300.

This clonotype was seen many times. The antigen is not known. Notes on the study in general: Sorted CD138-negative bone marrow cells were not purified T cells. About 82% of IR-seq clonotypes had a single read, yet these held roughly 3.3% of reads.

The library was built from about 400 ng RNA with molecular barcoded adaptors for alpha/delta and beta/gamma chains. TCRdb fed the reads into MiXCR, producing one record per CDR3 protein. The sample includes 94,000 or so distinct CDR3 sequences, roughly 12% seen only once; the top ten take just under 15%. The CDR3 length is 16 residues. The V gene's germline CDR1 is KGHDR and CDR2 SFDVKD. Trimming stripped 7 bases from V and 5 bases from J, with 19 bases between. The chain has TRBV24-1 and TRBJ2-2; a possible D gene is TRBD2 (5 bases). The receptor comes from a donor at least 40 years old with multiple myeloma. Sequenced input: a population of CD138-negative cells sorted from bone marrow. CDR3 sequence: CATSDPVLRATGELFF. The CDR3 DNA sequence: TGTGCCACCAGCGACCCAGTTTTGAGGGCAACCGGGGAGCTGTTTTTT.